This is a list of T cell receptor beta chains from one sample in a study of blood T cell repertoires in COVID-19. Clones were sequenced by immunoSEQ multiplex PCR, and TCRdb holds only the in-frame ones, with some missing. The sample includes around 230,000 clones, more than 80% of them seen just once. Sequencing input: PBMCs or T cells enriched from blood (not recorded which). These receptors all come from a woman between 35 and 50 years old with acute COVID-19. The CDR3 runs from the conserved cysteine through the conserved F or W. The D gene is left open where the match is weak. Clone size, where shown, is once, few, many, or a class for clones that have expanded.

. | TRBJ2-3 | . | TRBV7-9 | CASSLVAGSTDTQYF | TGTGCCAGCAGCTTAGTTGCAGGTAGCACAGATACGCAGTATTTT
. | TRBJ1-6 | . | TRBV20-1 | CSASMSGEGSPLHF | TGCAGTGCTAGTATGTCAGGGGAAGGATCACCCCTCCACTTT
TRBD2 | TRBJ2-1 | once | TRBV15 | CATSRGPPGGYNEQFF | TGTGCCACCAGCAGAGGGCCACCGGGGGGTTACAATGAGCAGTTCTTC
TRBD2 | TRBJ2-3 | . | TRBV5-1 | CASSLSTSGTDTQYF | TGCGCCAGCAGCTTGAGTACTAGCGGCACAGATACGCAGTATTTT
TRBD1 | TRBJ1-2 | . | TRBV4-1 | CASSPRDRGMYGYTF | TGCGCCAGCAGCCCGAGGGACAGGGGTATGTATGGCTACACCTTC
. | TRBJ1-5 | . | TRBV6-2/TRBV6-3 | CASSYSRTDSNQPQHF | TGTGCCAGCAGTTACTCAAGGACAGATAGCAATCAGCCCCAGCATTTT
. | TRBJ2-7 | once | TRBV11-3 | CASSLLQGYEQYF | TGTGCCAGCAGCTTACTACAGGGCTACGAGCAGTACTTC
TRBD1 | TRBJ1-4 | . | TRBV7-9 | CASSLGSTGESKLFF | TGTGCCAGCAGCTTAGGGTCGACAGGGGAATCAAAACTGTTTTTT
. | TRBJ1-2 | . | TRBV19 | CASSIRGRANYGYTF | TGTGCCAGTAGTATCCGAGGGCGAGCTAACTATGGCTACACCTTC
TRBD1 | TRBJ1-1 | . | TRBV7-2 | CASSSQGGRRAFF | TGTGCCAGCAGCTCCCAAGGGGGCAGGAGGGCTTTCTTT
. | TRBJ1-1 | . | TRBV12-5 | CASGLRREDTEAFF | TGTGCTAGTGGTTTGAGACGGGAGGACACTGAAGCTTTCTTT
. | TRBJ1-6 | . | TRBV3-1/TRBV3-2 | CASSQGTPGERSPLHF | TGTGCCAGCAGCCAAGGAACCCCAGGGGAGAGGTCACCCCTCCACTTT
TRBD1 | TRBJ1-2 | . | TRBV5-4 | CASSPLVGQGHGYTF | TGTGCCAGCAGCCCCCTGGTGGGACAGGGGCATGGCTACACCTTC
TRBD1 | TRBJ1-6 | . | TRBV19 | CASSIKGQGNSPLHF | TGTGCCAGTAGTATTAAGGGACAGGGGAATTCACCCCTCCACTTT
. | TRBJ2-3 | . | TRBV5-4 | CASSRRLGLGSDTQYF | TGTGCCAGCAGCCGACGACTTGGCCTTGGGTCAGATACGCAGTATTTT
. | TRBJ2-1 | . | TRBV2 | CASRRQGYNEQFF | TGTGCCAGCCGACGTCAGGGGTACAATGAGCAGTTCTTC
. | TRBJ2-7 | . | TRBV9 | CASSVFRDTEEQYF | TGTGCCAGCAGCGTTTTCCGCGACACTGAGGAGCAGTACTTC
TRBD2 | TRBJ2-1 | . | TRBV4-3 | CASSQALAGNEQFF | TGCGCCAGCAGCCAAGCACTAGCGGGCAATGAGCAGTTCTTC
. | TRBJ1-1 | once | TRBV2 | CASTERRINMNTEAFF | TGTGCCAGCACCGAGCGGCGGATTAATATGAACACTGAAGCTTTCTTT
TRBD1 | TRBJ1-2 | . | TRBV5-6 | CASKEDRAMGYTF | TGTGCCAGCAAGGAGGACAGGGCCATGGGCTACACCTTC
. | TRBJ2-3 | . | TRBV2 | CASTRGSGKTDTQYF | TGTGCCAGCACACGAGGATCAGGGAAAACAGATACGCAGTATTTT
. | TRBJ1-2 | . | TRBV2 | CASRKRSGTSDYGYTF | TGTGCCAGCAGGAAAAGATCCGGGACTTCGGACTATGGCTACACCTTC
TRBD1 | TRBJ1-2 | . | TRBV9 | CASSPGTGHYGYTF | TGTGCCAGCAGCCCAGGGACAGGCCACTATGGCTACACCTTC
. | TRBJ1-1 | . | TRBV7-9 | CASSPGATEAFF | TGTGCCAGCAGCCCAGGGGCCACTGAAGCTTTCTTT
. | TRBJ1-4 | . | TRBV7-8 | CASSLVEADEKLFF | TGTGCCAGCAGCTTGGTAGAAGCGGATGAAAAACTGTTTTTT
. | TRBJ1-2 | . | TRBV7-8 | CASSSSRTASYGYTF | TGTGCCAGCAGCTCCTCGCGGACAGCTTCCTATGGCTACACCTTC
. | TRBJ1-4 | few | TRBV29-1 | CSVEPENNEKLFF | TGCAGCGTTGAACCTGAGAATAATGAAAAACTGTTTTTT
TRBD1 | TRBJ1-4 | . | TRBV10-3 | CAISQGVGEKLFF | TGTGCCATCAGTCAGGGGGTCGGAGAAAAACTGTTTTTT
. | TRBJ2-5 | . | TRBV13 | CASSPRGETQYF | TGTGCCAGCAGCCCCCGGGGAGAGACCCAGTACTTC
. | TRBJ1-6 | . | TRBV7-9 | CASSFTTGQGASPLHF | TGTGCCAGCAGCTTTACAACGGGACAAGGAGCTTCACCCCTCCACTTT
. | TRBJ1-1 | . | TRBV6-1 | CASSDPSPGLNTEAFF | TGTGCCAGCAGTGACCCGTCCCCAGGGTTGAACACTGAAGCTTTCTTT
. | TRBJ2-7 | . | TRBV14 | CASSQDGGRPPYEQYF | TGTGCCAGCAGTCAAGACGGGGGAAGACCCCCCTACGAGCAGTACTTC
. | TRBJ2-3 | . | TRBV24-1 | CATSDWGVRGTDTDTQYF | TGTGCCACCAGTGATTGGGGGGTTCGGGGGACAGACACAGATACGCAGTATTTT
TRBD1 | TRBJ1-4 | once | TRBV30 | CAWSADRGEKLFF | TGTGCCTGGAGTGCAGACAGGGGCGAAAAACTGTTTTTT
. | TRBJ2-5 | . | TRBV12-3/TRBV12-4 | CATGMRRETQYF | TGTGCCACCGGAATGAGGAGGGAGACCCAGTACTTC
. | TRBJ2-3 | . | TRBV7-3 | CASSFAGRQTDTQYF | TGTGCCAGCAGCTTCGCAGGAAGGCAGACAGATACGCAGTATTTT
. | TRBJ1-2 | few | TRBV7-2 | CASSYSGLPNGYGYTF | TGTGCCAGCAGCTATTCGGGACTCCCAAATGGGTATGGCTACACCTTC
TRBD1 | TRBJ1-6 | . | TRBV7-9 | CASSPPGQGNSPLHF | TGTGCCAGCAGCCCTCCGGGACAGGGAAATTCACCCCTCCACTTT
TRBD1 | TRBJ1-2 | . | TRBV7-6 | CASSSDVTGRGYTF | TGTGCCAGCAGCTCGGACGTGACAGGGAGAGGCTACACCTTC
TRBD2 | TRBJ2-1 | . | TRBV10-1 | CASSESRGGAKNEQFF | TGCGCCAGCAGTGAGTCTCGGGGGGGGGCCAAAAATGAGCAGTTCTTC
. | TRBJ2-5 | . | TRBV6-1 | CASSEEGGFRRGEETQYF | TGTGCCAGCAGTGAAGAGGGGGGGTTCAGGAGGGGCGAAGAGACCCAGTACTTC
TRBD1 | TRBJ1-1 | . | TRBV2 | CASSDRGQGDTEAFF | TGTGCCAGCAGTGATCGGGGACAGGGCGACACTGAAGCTTTCTTT
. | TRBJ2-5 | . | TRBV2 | CASSGRRGHQETQYF | TGTGCCAGCAGTGGACGTAGGGGCCACCAAGAGACCCAGTACTTC
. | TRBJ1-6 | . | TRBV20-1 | CSASSVVVSYNSPLHF | TGCAGTGCTAGTTCCGTAGTTGTCTCCTATAATTCACCCCTCCACTTT
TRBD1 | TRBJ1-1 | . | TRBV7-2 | CASSPRDRRNTEAFF | TGTGCCAGCAGCCCTAGGGACAGGAGGAACACTGAAGCTTTCTTT
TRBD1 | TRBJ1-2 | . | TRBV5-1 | CASSFLTGGDGYTF | TGCGCCAGCAGCTTTTTGACAGGGGGCGATGGCTACACCTTC
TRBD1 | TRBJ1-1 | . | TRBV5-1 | CASSRTGTATNTEAFF | TGCGCCAGCAGCCGTACCGGGACAGCTACGAACACTGAAGCTTTCTTT
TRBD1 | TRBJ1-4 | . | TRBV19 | CASVHTGGAGDREKLFF | TGTGCCAGTGTCCACACAGGGGGCGCAGGCGATCGGGAAAAACTGTTTTTT
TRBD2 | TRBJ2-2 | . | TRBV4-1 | CASSPYVVAGNTGELFF | TGCGCCAGCAGCCCGTATGTGGTAGCGGGGAACACCGGGGAGCTGTTTTTT
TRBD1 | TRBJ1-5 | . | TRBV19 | CASTDRGYQPQHF | TGTGCCAGTACCGACAGGGGGTATCAGCCCCAGCATTTT
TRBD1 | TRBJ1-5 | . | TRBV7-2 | CASSLDDRGYYSNQPQHF | TGTGCCAGCAGCTTAGATGACAGGGGCTATTATAGCAATCAGCCCCAGCATTTT
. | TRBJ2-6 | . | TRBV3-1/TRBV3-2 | CASSQDHRGERSGANVLTF | TGTGCCAGCAGCCAAGATCATCGCGGGGAACGCTCTGGGGCCAACGTCCTGACTTTC
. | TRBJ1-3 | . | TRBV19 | CASSITGGGNTIYF | TGTGCCAGTAGTATTACCGGAGGAGGAAACACCATATATTTT
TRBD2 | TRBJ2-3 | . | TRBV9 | CASSGYSGGETDTQYF | TGTGCCAGCAGCGGGTATAGCGGGGGGGAGACAGATACGCAGTATTTT
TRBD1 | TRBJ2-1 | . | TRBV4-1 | CASSPLTGGTHNEQFF | TGCGCCAGCAGCCCGCTGACAGGGGGCACCCACAATGAGCAGTTCTTC
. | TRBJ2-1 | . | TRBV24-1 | CATSDFKGMGEQFF | TGTGCCACCAGTGATTTTAAGGGGATGGGTGAGCAGTTCTTC
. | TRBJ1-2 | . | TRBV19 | CASSPGQPIYGYTF | TGTGCCAGTAGTCCCGGACAGCCCATCTATGGCTACACCTTC
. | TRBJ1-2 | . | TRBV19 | CASSGEAQANYGYTF | TGTGCCAGTAGTGGGGAGGCCCAAGCTAACTATGGCTACACCTTC
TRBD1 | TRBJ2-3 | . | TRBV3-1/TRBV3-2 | CASSEGRQGITDTQYF | TGTGCCAGCAGTGAAGGAAGACAGGGCATAACAGATACGCAGTATTTT